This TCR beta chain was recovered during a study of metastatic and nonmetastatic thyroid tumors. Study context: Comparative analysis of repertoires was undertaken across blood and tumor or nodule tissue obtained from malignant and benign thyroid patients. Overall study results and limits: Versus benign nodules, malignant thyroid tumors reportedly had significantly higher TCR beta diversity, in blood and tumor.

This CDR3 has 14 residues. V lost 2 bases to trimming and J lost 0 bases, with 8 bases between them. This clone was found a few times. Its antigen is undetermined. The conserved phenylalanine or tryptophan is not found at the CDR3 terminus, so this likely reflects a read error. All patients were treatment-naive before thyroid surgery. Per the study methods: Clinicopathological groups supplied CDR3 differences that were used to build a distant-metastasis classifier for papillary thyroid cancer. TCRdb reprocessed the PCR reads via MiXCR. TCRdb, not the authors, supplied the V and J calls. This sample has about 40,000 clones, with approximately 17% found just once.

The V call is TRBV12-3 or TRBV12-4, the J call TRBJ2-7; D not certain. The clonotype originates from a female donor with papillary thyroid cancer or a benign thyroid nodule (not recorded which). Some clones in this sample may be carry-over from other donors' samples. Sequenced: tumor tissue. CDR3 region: CASSLLGASYEQYL. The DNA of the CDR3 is TGTGCCAGCAGTTTATTAGGTGCCTCCTACGAGCAGTACCTC.